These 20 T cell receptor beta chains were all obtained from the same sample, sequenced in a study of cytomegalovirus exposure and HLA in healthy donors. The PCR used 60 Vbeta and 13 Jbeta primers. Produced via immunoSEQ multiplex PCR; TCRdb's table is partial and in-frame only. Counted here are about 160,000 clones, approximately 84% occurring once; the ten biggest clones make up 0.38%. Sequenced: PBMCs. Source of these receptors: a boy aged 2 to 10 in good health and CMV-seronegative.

The CDR3 reads CASSLTRGFNYGYTF. The CDR3, as DNA: TGTGCCAGCAGTTTGACCCGGGGATTTAACTATGGCTACACCTTC. The rearrangement links TRBV27 to TRBJ1-2, with D uncertain. Looked up from germline, CDR1 is MNHEY and CDR2 is SMNVEV (reference sequence). This CDR3 spans 15 amino acids. Trimming shortened V by 3 bases and J by 1 base, and 12 bases separated the two germline ends.

The CDR3 nucleotides read TGTGCCAGCAGCCTAGGGGGTTTGGACTCCTCCTACGAGCAGTACTTC. It specifies CASSLGGLDSSYEQYF. This rearrangement joins TRBV16 to TRBJ2-7; tentative D call: TRBD1 (6 bases). The V end was cut by 4 bases, the J end by 0 bases, with 16 bases between. Germline V CDR1 and CDR2: KGHSY, FQNENV. The CDR3 runs 16 residues. Complete variable domain (other parts from reference TRBV16 and TRBJ2-7): GEEVAQTPKHLVRGEGQKAKLYCAPIKGHSYVFWYQQVLKNEFKFLISFQNENVFDETGMPKERFSAKCLPNSPCSLEIQATKLEDSAVYFCASSLGGLDSSYEQYFGPGTRLTVT.

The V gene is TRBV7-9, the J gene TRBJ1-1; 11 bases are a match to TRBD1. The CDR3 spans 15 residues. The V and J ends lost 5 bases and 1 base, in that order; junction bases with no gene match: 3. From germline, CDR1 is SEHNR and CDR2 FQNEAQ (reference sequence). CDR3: CASSKGTGGNTEAFF. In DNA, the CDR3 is TGTGCCAGCAGCAAAGGGACAGGGGGGAACACTGAAGCTTTCTTT. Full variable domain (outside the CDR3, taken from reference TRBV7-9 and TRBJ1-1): DTGVSQNPRHKITKRGQNVTFRCDPISEHNRLYWYRQTLGQGPEFLTYFQNEAQLEKSRLLSDRFSAERPKGSFSTLEIQRTEQGDSAMYLCASSKGTGGNTEAFFGQGTRLTVV.

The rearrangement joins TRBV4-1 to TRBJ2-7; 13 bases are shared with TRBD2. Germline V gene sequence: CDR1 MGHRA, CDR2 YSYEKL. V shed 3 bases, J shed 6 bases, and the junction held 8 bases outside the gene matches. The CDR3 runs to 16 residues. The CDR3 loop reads CASSQEPGLAGFEQYF. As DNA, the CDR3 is TGCGCCAGCAGCCAGGAGCCGGGACTAGCGGGATTCGAGCAGTACTTC.

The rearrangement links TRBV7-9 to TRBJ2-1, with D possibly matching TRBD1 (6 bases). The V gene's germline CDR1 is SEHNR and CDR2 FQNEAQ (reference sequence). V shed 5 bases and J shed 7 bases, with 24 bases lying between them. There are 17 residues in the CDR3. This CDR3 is CASSRPLGPGDRNEQFF. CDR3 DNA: TGTGCCAGCAGCCGTCCTTTAGGGCCAGGGGATCGTAATGAGCAGTTCTTC.

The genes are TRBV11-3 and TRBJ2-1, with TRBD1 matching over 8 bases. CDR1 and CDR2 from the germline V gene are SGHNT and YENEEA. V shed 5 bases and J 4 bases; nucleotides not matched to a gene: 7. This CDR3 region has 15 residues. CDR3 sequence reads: CASSPPGQGYNEQFF. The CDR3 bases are TGTGCCAGCAGCCCCCCCGGACAGGGTTACAATGAGCAGTTCTTC.

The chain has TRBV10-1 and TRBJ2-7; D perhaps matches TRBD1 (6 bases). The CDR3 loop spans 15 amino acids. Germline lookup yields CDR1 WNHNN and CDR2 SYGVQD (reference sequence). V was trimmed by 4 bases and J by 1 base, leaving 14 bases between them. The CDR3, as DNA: TGCGCCAGCAGTGGACCATCCAGGGGTTCCTACGAGCAGTACTTC. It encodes CASSGPSRGSYEQYF.

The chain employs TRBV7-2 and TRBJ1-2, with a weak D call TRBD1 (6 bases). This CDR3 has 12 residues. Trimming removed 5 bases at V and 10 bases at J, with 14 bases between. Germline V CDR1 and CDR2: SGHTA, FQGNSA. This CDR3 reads CASSVTGWDYTF. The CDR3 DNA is TGTGCCAGCAGCGTCACAGGGTGGGACTACACCTTC. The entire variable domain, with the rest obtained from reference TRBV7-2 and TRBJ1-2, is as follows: GAGVSQSPSNKVTEKGKDVELRCDPISGHTALYWYRQSLGQGLEFLIYFQGNSAPDKSGLPSDRFSAERTGGSVSTLTIQRTQQEDSAVYLCASSVTGWDYTFGSGTRLTVV.

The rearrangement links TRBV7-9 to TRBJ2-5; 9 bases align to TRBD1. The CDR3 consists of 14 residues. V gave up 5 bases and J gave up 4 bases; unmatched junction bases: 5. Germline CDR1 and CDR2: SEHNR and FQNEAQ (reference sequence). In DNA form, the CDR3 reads TGTGCCAGCAGCAATGGACAGGGGCGAGAGACCCAGTACTTC. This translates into CASSNGQGRETQYF.

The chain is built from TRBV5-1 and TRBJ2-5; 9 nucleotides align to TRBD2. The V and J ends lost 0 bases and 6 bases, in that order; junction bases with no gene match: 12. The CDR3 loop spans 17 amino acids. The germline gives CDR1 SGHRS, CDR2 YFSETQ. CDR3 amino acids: CASSLDGPSGNQQTQYF. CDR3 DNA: TGCGCCAGCAGCTTGGATGGTCCTAGCGGGAATCAACAGACCCAGTACTTC.

The CDR3 sequence is CASGLVRSGDILYEQYF. CDR3 DNA sequence: TGTGCTAGTGGTTTGGTACGTAGCGGGGACATCCTATACGAGCAGTACTTC. The chain employs TRBV12-5 and TRBJ2-7, with 8 bases matching TRBD2. Germline lookup yields CDR1 LGHNT and CDR2 FRNRAP. CDR3 size: 17 residues. After removal of 0 bases from V and 4 bases from J, the junction contained 11 bases not matched to a gene.

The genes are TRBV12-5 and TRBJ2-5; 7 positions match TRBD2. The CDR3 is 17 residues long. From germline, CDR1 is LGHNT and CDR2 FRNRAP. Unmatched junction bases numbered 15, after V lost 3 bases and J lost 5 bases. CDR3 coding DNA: TGTGCTAGTGGTTTCATTGGGGAGGGCTTCGAACGGGAGACCCAGTACTTC. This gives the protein CASGFIGEGFERETQYF.

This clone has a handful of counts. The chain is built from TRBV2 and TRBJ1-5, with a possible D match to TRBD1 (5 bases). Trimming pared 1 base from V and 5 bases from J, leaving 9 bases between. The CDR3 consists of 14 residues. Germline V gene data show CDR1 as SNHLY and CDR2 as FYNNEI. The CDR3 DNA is TGTGCCAGCAGTGAAGAGGGGCAAGATCAGCCCCAGCATTTT. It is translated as CASSEEGQDQPQHF.

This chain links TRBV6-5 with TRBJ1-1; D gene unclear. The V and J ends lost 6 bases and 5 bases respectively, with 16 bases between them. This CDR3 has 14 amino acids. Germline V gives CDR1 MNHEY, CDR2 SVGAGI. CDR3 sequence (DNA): TGTGCCAGCAGCCCAAGAATACGGGGTACTGAAGCTTTCTTT. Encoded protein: CASSPRIRGTEAFF.

The CDR3 DNA reads TGTGCCAGCAAATGGAGGGACAGCCCTAGCACAGATACGCAGTATTTT. Translation: CASKWRDSPSTDTQYF. V and J are TRBV2 and TRBJ2-3; possible D gene TRBD1, 7 bases. Germline V gene sequence: CDR1 SNHLY, CDR2 FYNNEI. V was cut by 7 bases and J by 0 bases, with 17 bases left in between. The CDR3 sequence is 16 residues long. The full variable domain, completed using reference TRBV2 and TRBJ2-3, is EPEVTQTPSHQVTQMGQEVILRCVPISNHLYFYWYRQILGQKVEFLVSFYNNEISEKSEIFDDQFSVERPDGSNFTLKIRSTKLEDSAMYFCASKWRDSPSTDTQYFGPGTRLTVL.

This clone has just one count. The CDR3 sequence: CASSPGSLEETQYF. Here the CDR3 DNA reads TGTGCCAGCAGCCCCGGGAGCCTGGAAGAGACCCAGTACTTC. V is TRBV11-3 and J is TRBJ2-5; tentatively, D is TRBD2 (6 bases). Germline assignment: CDR1 SGHNT and CDR2 YENEEA. CDR3 length equals 14 residues. Trimming took 5 bases from V and 3 from J, leaving 13 bases between them.

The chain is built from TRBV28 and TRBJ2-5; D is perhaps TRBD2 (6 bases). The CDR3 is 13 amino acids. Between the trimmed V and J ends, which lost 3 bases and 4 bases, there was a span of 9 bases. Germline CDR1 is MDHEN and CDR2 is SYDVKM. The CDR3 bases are TGTGCCAGCAGTTTGCCGACTAGAGAGACCCAGTACTTC. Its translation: CASSLPTRETQYF.

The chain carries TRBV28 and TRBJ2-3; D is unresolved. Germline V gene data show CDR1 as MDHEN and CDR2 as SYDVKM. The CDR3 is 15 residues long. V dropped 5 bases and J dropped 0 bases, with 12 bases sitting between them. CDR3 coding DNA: TGTGCCAGCAGTGAACAGAGCCCTAGCACAGATACGCAGTATTTT. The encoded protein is CASSEQSPSTDTQYF.

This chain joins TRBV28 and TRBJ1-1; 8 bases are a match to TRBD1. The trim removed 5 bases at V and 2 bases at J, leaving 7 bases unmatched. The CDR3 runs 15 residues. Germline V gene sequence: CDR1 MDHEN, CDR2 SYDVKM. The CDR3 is CASSPNRGINTEAFF. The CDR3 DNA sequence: TGTGCCAGCAGTCCCAACAGGGGGATAAACACTGAAGCTTTCTTT.

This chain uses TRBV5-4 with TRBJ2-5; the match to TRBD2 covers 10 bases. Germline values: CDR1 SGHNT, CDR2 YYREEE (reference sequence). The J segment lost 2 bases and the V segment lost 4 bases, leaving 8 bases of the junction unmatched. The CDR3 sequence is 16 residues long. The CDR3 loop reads CASSPRLAGVQETQYF. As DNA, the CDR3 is TGTGCCAGCAGCCCGCGGCTAGCGGGAGTACAAGAGACCCAGTACTTC.